Listed here is a single T cell receptor (beta chain). Its specificity is not known. CDR3 length: 14 amino acids. Germline lookup yields CDR1 MGHDK and CDR2 SYGVNS. With 2 bases removed from V and 5 bases from J, the gap between germline ends came to 10 bases. Sequencing was performed with immunoSEQ multiplex PCR; in TCRdb, only in-frame clones are kept and a portion is missing. The sample consists of about 54,000 clones, roughly 69% of them appearing once. This sample is part of a study of CD4+ T cells in melanoma. Findings and caveats of the study: CD8+ T cell, macrophage and B cell function reportedly correlated with neoantigen-specific CD4+ T cells.

The material sequenced was tumor tissue. The sequence derives from a human donor with melanoma. This rearrangement joins TRBV25-1 to TRBJ1-5; D call uncertain. CDR3 nucleotide sequence: TGTGCCAGCAGTGAACCCAGGACGGATCAGCCCCAGCATTTT. It specifies CASSEPRTDQPQHF.